The 32 T cell receptor beta chains below come from one sample, sequenced in a study of blood T cell repertoires in COVID-19. Assay used: immunoSEQ multiplex PCR; TCRdb lists only in-frame clones, some missing. The table lists about 260,000 clones, about 87% of them singletons. Sequencing was carried out using peripheral blood. The receptor source for this set is a woman aged 40-49 years who had recovered from COVID-19.

This clone was recorded once. The V call is TRBV27, the J call TRBJ1-2; tentative D call: TRBD1 (5 bases). V was cut by 10 bases and J by 2 bases, with 26 bases left in between. CDR3 length: 17 residues. Germline CDR1 and CDR2: MNHEY and SMNVEV (reference sequence). This CDR3 reads CANLLNGGGWGNYGYTF. CDR3 sequence (DNA): TGTGCCAACCTACTAAATGGGGGGGGGTGGGGGAACTATGGCTACACCTTC.

The chain uses TRBV5-1 and TRBJ1-2; no firm D call. CDR1 is SGHRS and CDR2 is YFSETQ in the germline V gene. The CDR3 is made up of 14 amino acids. V lost 0 bases, J lost 8 bases, and 14 bases lay in between. CDR3 sequence (DNA): TGCGCCAGCAGCTTGGAGCTCGCGGCGGCAGGCTACACCTTC. Protein sequence: CASSLELAAAGYTF.

Only one count was recorded for this clone. The chain combines TRBV30 with TRBJ2-5; TRBD2 matches at 9 bases. CDR1 and CDR2 (germline): GTSNPN, SVGIG (reference sequence). V lost 4 bases to trimming and J lost 5 bases; unmatched junction nucleotides: 17. The CDR3 runs to 17 residues. The DNA of the CDR3 is TGTGCCTGGAATCAAGGCCGTGTTGCGGGGGGGCAGGAGACCCAGTACTTC. Residues: CAWNQGRVAGGQETQYF.

The chain couples TRBV7-3 to TRBJ2-2, with TRBD1 matching over 9 bases. Germline CDR1 is SGHTA and CDR2 is FQGTGA. The CDR3 spans 16 residues. Trimming at V came to 5 bases and at J to 4 bases, leaving 8 bases not matched to a gene. CDR3 region: CASSPSGTGTTGELFF. CDR3 sequence (DNA): TGTGCCAGCAGCCCATCCGGGACAGGGACCACCGGGGAGCTGTTTTTT.

This chain joins TRBV19 and TRBJ2-7; D may be TRBD2 (7 bases). Trimming shortened V by 1 base and J by 3 bases, and 16 bases separated the two germline ends. The germline V gene encodes CDR1 LNHDA and CDR2 SQIVND (reference sequence). This CDR3 spans 16 amino acids. This CDR3 reads CASSIGPGGGLYEQYF. The DNA for the CDR3 is TGTGCCAGTAGTATAGGCCCCGGCGGGGGCCTCTACGAGCAGTACTTC.

The chain has TRBV5-4 and TRBJ2-2; TRBD2 matches at 8 bases. This CDR3 comprises 16 residues. V was pared by 3 bases and J by 4 bases, with 8 bases of the junction left unmatched. CDR1 is SGHNT, CDR2 YYREEE, per germline (reference sequence). The CDR3 DNA reads TGTGCCAGCAGCTCCGACTGGCGGGGGGTCACCGGGGAGCTGTTTTTT. Its translation is CASSSDWRGVTGELFF.

The chain combines TRBV19 with TRBJ1-6, with 7 bases lining up with TRBD1. The germline gives CDR1 LNHDA, CDR2 SQIVND (reference sequence). The CDR3 length is 15 residues. J was trimmed by 10 bases and V by 3 bases; bases with no gene match: 9. CDR3 sequence (DNA): TGTGCCAGTAGTATCCGGGACAGCTCTTTGTCACCCCTCCACTTT. Amino acid sequence: CASSIRDSSLSPLHF.

The chain has TRBV12-5 and TRBJ2-5; 12 bases are a match to TRBD2. The CDR3 spans 14 residues. Germline V CDR1 and CDR2: LGHNT, FRNRAP. V dropped 5 bases and J dropped 5; count of bases not matched to a gene: 3. The CDR3 coding sequence is TGTGCTAGTGGTCAGACTAGCGGGGGCGAGACCCAGTACTTC. Its protein is CASGQTSGGETQYF.

V is TRBV6-5 and J is TRBJ1-4, with TRBD1 as a possible D gene (6 bases). The CDR3 is made up of 14 amino acids. Trimming removed 5 bases from V and 5 bases from J, with 12 bases in between. The V gene's germline CDR1 is MNHEY and CDR2 SVGAGI. The CDR3 is CASSRGAENEKLFF. As DNA, the CDR3 is TGTGCCAGCAGTCGGGGGGCAGAAAATGAAAAACTGTTTTTT.

This chain links TRBV5-6 with TRBJ2-7; TRBD1 matches 11 bases. This CDR3 comprises 14 residues. The J segment lost 6 bases and the V segment lost 3 bases, leaving 5 bases of the junction unmatched. Germline V gene data show CDR1 as SGHDT and CDR2 as YYEEEE. In DNA, the CDR3 is TGTGCCAGCAGCTACGGACAGGGGGCAAGCGAGCAGTACTTC. Translated: CASSYGQGASEQYF.

The V and J genes are TRBV6-5 and TRBJ1-2, with a weak D call TRBD1 (6 bases). The V end lost 7 bases, the J end lost 2 bases, and 11 bases lay between the germline ends. In germline, CDR1 is MNHEY, CDR2 SVGAGI. CDR3 size: 13 residues. In DNA form, the CDR3 reads TGTGCCAGCACTGTGGGGACAAACTATGGCTACACCTTC. Translated, it gives CASTVGTNYGYTF.

This clone was counted ten times or more. The rearrangement links TRBV4-1 to TRBJ2-2, with 8 positions matching TRBD2. CDR1 MGHRA and CDR2 YSYEKL come from the germline V gene. This CDR3 is 18 amino acids long. V lost 0 bases, J lost 2 bases, and 8 bases stayed unmatched. CDR3 sequence (DNA): TGCGCCAGCAGCCAAGACGGCGGGGCGGGGGGAAACACCGGGGAGCTGTTTTTT. Protein sequence: CASSQDGGAGGNTGELFF.

The chain carries TRBV6-1 and TRBJ1-2; a possible D gene is TRBD1 (6 bases). The CDR3 totals 13 residues. With 3 bases removed from V and 7 bases from J, the gap between germline ends came to 12 bases. Germline V gene sequence: CDR1 MNHNS, CDR2 SASEGT. The CDR3 region is CASSEGGTFGYTF. CDR3 nucleotide sequence: TGTGCCAGCAGTGAGGGGGGGACATTTGGCTACACCTTC.

The chain employs TRBV29-1 and TRBJ1-1; D unresolved. Looked up from germline, CDR1 is SQVTM and CDR2 is ANQGSEA. V lost 5 bases to trimming and J lost 7 bases, with 20 bases between them. The CDR3 totals 14 residues. The CDR3 bases are TGCAGCGTTCGTGTGGGTTACCGGGAGGGTGAAGCTTTCTTT. Its protein is CSVRVGYREGEAFF.

The V call is TRBV5-1, the J call TRBJ1-4; D gene uncertain. Trimming stripped 1 base from V and 3 bases from J, with 7 bases between. The CDR3 is made up of 14 amino acids. In germline, CDR1 is SGHRS, CDR2 YFSETQ. CDR3 loop: CASSLSSANEKLFF. The CDR3 DNA reads TGCGCCAGCAGCTTGTCGTCGGCTAATGAAAAACTGTTTTTT.

V usage is TRBV7-2 and J usage is TRBJ2-5, with D perhaps matching TRBD1 (6 bases). V lost 1 base, J lost 11 bases, and 11 bases lay in between. Germline V lookup: CDR1 SGHTA, CDR2 FQGNSA. The CDR3 totals 12 residues. The CDR3 DNA follows: TGTGCCAGCAGCTTAGTATGGGGGCCACAGTACTTC. Residues: CASSLVWGPQYF.

The chain joins TRBV20-1 to TRBJ1-1; 7 bases map to TRBD1. The V gene's germline CDR1 is DFQATT and CDR2 SNEGSKA (reference sequence). V trimming: 6 bases; J trimming: 5 bases; junction bases outside the gene matches: 3. The CDR3 runs 11 residues. As DNA, the CDR3 is TGCAGTGCCGCAGGGGGGACTGAAGCTTTCTTT. This sequence encodes CSAAGGTEAFF.

The J gene is TRBJ2-1, the V gene TRBV19; 7 nucleotides line up with TRBD2. The CDR3 extends over 15 amino acids. Germline CDR1 is LNHDA and CDR2 is SQIVND (reference sequence). V dropped 3 bases and J dropped 8; count of bases not matched to a gene: 10. The CDR3 here is CASSIGAGRDDEQFF. CDR3 DNA: TGTGCCAGTAGTATTGGTGCGGGGAGGGATGATGAGCAGTTCTTC.

This rearrangement joins TRBV30 to TRBJ1-2; tentatively, D is TRBD1 (5 bases). Germline V lookup: CDR1 GTSNPN, CDR2 SVGIG (reference sequence). The CDR3 spans 13 residues. V lost 5 bases and J lost 8, with 18 bases in between. The CDR3 DNA reads as TGTGCCTGGTCGACGACGGGGGTGGGGGGCTACACCTTC. Its translation: CAWSTTGVGGYTF.

J is TRBJ2-1 and V is TRBV10-3, with 9 nucleotides matching TRBD2. Germline V gene sequence: CDR1 ENHRY, CDR2 SYGVKD. Unmatched junction bases numbered 16, after V lost 9 bases and J lost 10 bases. This CDR3 region has 15 residues. The CDR3 bases are TGTGCCATTTCCCCCCAGCGGGGGGCATTATCAGAGCAGTTCTTC. Translating it yields CAISPQRGALSEQFF.

This clone came up once. The chain is built from TRBV19 and TRBJ1-3, with no clear D. V was clipped by 5 bases and J by 9 bases, with 17 bases between them. The CDR3 extends over 14 amino acids. Germline V gene sequence: CDR1 LNHDA, CDR2 SQIVND (reference sequence). As DNA, the CDR3 is TGTGCCAGTAGTCCCCGTGTGCGTGTCGGCACCATATATTTT. Its translation is CASSPRVRVGTIYF.

The chain links TRBV19 to TRBJ2-7; 8 bases fit TRBD1. The CDR3 spans 17 residues. V shed 0 bases, J shed 6 bases, and the junction held 13 bases outside the gene matches. Germline lookup yields CDR1 LNHDA and CDR2 SQIVND (reference sequence). CDR3 protein: CASSIDFLSRGPGEQYF. DNA for the CDR3: TGTGCCAGTAGTATAGATTTTCTGTCCAGGGGGCCTGGCGAGCAGTACTTC.

This clone was found once. The rearrangement joins TRBV28 to TRBJ1-1, with unresolved D. The germline V gene has CDR1 MDHEN and CDR2 SYDVKM. The CDR3 is made up of 13 amino acids. Trimming removed 6 bases at V and 1 base at J, with 9 bases between. The CDR3 reads CASRETANTEAFF. The CDR3 DNA sequence: TGTGCCAGCAGGGAGACGGCGAACACTGAAGCTTTCTTT.

The gene calls are TRBV7-3 and TRBJ2-1; 10 bases line up with TRBD2. The CDR3 has 13 amino acids. The germline V gene has CDR1 SGHTA and CDR2 FQGTGA. Trimming cost V 5 bases and J 10 bases; bases outside gene matches: 5. CDR3 DNA: TGTGCCAGCAGCCCCGGGACTAGCGTCGAGCAGTTCTTC. This encodes CASSPGTSVEQFF.

V and J are TRBV15 and TRBJ1-3, with 7 bases identical to TRBD1. This CDR3 spans 17 amino acids. The V and J ends lost 1 base and 2 bases, in that order; junction bases with no gene match: 8. Germline CDR1 is LNHNV and CDR2 is YYDKDF (reference sequence). CDR3 sequence (DNA): TGTGCCACCAGCAGAGGCCGTCAAGGGGGCCCTGGAAACACCATATATTTT. Its protein product is CATSRGRQGGPGNTIYF.

This clone was counted a single time. The V and J genes are TRBV19 and TRBJ1-2, with 7 bases that match TRBD1. Trimming at V came to 10 bases and at J to 4 bases, leaving 15 bases not matched to a gene. There are 15 residues in the CDR3. Germline CDR1 reads LNHDA; CDR2 reads SQIVND (reference sequence). The CDR3 coding sequence is TGTGCCACCGGGGGTCCGGCAGGGGGGTTCTATGGCTACACCTTC. Protein: CATGGPAGGFYGYTF.

Only a few counts were recorded for this clone. CDR3 nucleotide sequence: TGTGCCAGCAGTGAATATATAGACGGGAAAGGCAATCAGCCCCAGCATTTT. Its protein product is CASSEYIDGKGNQPQHF. J is TRBJ1-5 and V is TRBV25-1; D gene ambiguous. This CDR3 has 17 residues. Germline lookup yields CDR1 MGHDK and CDR2 SYGVNS. V lost 0 bases and J 2 bases, leaving 14 bases between the germline ends.

V gene TRBV6-6 combines with J gene TRBJ2-3, with D possibly being TRBD2 (5 bases). V lost 0 bases, J lost 9 bases, and 7 bases lay in between. Germline V CDR1 and CDR2: MNHNY, SVGAGI (reference sequence). The CDR3 runs 12 residues. DNA for the CDR3: TGTGCCAGCAGTTACTCGCCGGGGACGCAGTATTTT. It translates to CASSYSPGTQYF.

This chain connects TRBV10-3 to TRBJ2-1, with 7 bases aligning to TRBD1. There are 17 residues in the CDR3. The germline gives CDR1 ENHRY, CDR2 SYGVKD. The V and J ends lost 0 bases and 3 bases, in that order; junction bases with no gene match: 8. The CDR3 is CAISESVLTGNYNEQFF. DNA of the CDR3: TGTGCCATCAGTGAGTCCGTCTTGACAGGGAACTACAATGAGCAGTTCTTC.

This chain links TRBV3-1 (or the pseudogene TRBV3-2) with TRBJ1-5; the match to TRBD1 covers 8 bases. J gave up 2 bases and V 3 bases, and 6 bases lay outside the gene matches. In germline, CDR1 is LGHDT, CDR2 YNNKEL (reference sequence). This CDR3 is built from 16 residues. The CDR3 loop reads CASSHSWGQGNQPQHF. The DNA of the CDR3 is TGTGCCAGCAGCCACTCCTGGGGACAGGGCAATCAGCCCCAGCATTTT.

A single count supports this clone. CDR3 protein: CASSLGARPGELFF. CDR3 nucleotide sequence: TGTGCCAGCAGCTTAGGCGCCCGCCCCGGGGAGCTGTTTTTT. The chain recombines TRBV7-9 with TRBJ2-2; no clear D. The V end was cut by 1 base, the J end by 6 bases, with 9 bases between. The CDR3 totals 14 residues. In germline, CDR1 is SEHNR, CDR2 FQNEAQ (reference sequence).

The chain joins TRBV24-1 to TRBJ2-7; 7 bases align to TRBD1. Germline CDR1 KGHDR, CDR2 SFDVKD. The CDR3 has 14 residues. Trimming removed 8 bases from V and 1 base from J; junction bases left unmatched: 7. The CDR3 DNA reads as TGTGCCACCACCATAGACAGGGCTTCCTACGAGCAGTACTTC. This encodes CATTIDRASYEQYF.